Each of the 4 T cell receptor beta chains below was sequenced from the same sample in a study of T-cell reconstitution after alpha-beta-depleted transplantation in children. For TCRbeta, the library was prepared with unique molecular identifiers. TCRdb processed the PCR reads anew with MiXCR; each CDR3 protein has one entry. The profile shows roughly 300,000 distinct CDR3 sequences, almost 10% of them singletons. The sample here was PBMCs from the stem cell graft donor, taken from the stem cell graft. Receptor source: a human donor who donated a stem cell graft to a child with SCID.

This clonotype was seen a few times. J is TRBJ1-4 and V is TRBV15, with 9 bases lining up with TRBD1. Per the germline V gene, CDR1 is LNHNV and CDR2 is YYDKDF (reference sequence). This CDR3 region has 14 residues. The V segment lost 5 bases and the J segment 10 bases; nucleotides outside the gene matches: 8. The CDR3 spells CATSGGQGDGKLFF. In DNA, the CDR3 is TGTGCCACCAGCGGGGGACAGGGAGACGGAAAACTGTTTTTT.

This clonotype was counted only a few times. The V and J genes are TRBV5-5 and TRBJ1-1; D possibly corresponds to TRBD1 (5 bases). V was pared by 2 bases and J by 10 bases, with 18 bases between. The CDR3 covers 14 residues. CDR1 and CDR2 from the germline V gene are SGHKS and YYEKEE (reference sequence). CDR3: CASSFEGIGAGAFF. In nucleotides, the CDR3 is TGTGCCAGCAGCTTCGAAGGGATTGGGGCGGGAGCTTTCTTT.

This clonotype was counted ten times or more. V is TRBV9 and J is TRBJ1-2; 7 bases map to TRBD1. This CDR3 contains 16 residues. The V segment lost 3 bases and the J segment 4 bases; nucleotides outside the gene matches: 12. Germline CDR1 is SGDLS and CDR2 is YYNGEE. CDR3 nucleotides: TGTGCCAGCAGCGCCCAAAGAGGGGGCGAACCCTATGGCTACACCTTC. It yields the protein CASSAQRGGEPYGYTF.

The V and J genes are TRBV20-1 and TRBJ2-3, with a tentative D call TRBD1 (5 bases). The length of the CDR3 is 14 residues. The V gene's germline CDR1 is DFQATT and CDR2 SNEGSKA (reference sequence). Trimming cost V 1 base and J 7 bases, with 15 bases left between them. The CDR3 reads CSARGGKGLNTQYF. The CDR3 bases are TGCAGTGCTAGAGGGGGAAAGGGGTTAAATACGCAGTATTTT.